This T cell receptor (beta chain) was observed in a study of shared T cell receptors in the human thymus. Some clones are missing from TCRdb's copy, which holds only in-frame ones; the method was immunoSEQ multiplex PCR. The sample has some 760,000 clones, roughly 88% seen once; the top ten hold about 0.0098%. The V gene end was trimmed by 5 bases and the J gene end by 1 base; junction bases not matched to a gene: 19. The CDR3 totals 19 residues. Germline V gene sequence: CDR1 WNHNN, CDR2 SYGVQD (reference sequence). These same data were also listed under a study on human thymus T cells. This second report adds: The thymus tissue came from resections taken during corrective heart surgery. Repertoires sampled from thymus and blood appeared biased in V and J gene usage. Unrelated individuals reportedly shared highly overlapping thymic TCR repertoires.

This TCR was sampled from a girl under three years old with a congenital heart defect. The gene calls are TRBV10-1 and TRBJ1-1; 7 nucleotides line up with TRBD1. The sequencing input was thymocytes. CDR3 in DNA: TGCGCCAGCAGTAAGAAATACAGGGGCCAAGTGTTCAGGAACACTGAAGCTTTCTTT. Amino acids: CASSKKYRGQVFRNTEAFF.